This TCR beta chain was identified in a study of response to subunit inactivated influenza vaccine (dated by TCRdb to the late 2010s). Looking at the study overall: The study used deep quantitative T cell receptor repertoire profiling to track responses to a trivalent subunit inactivated influenza vaccine. Study-wide findings and limitations: According to the authors, only a limited number of new T cells may be recruited by each seasonal influenza vaccination.

As concerns this clonotype: The antigen it recognizes is unknown. One base away there is no much larger clone; base qualities are not given.

Library prep was done by RT-PCR. Sequenced on an Illumina HiSeq 2500. The public reads were quality trimmed at Q25 with fastp and then assembled into clones with MiXCR by TCRdb, keeping productive beta chains. Under each unique CDR3 protein, matching rows form one entry showing the most common genes and DNA. A total of 500,000 or so distinct CDR3 sequences appear in this sample, 10% to 11% of them only once. Around 12% of the sample is in the top ten clones. The sample's time point label, decoded: around 45 days after influenza vaccine administration. Germline trimming: 2 bases from V, 0 bases from J; junction bases outside gene matches: 7. Its CDR3 holds 16 amino acids, cysteine through phenylalanine. Only the CDR3 portion is preserved as DNA: 48 bases, with reading frame beginning at the first base. The germline V gene specifies SGHRS as CDR1 and YFSETQ as CDR2.

Source: PBMCs from blood, taken roughly 6 weeks after vaccination. The rearrangement combines TRBV5-1 with TRBJ1-1, and 7 bases in between align with TRBD1. This receptor was taken from a man between 50 and 59 years old who received an inactivated influenza vaccine. Donor details come from another sample of the same person, matched by shared clones. The CDR3 has the sequence CASSLPRGALNTEAFF. The nucleotides read TGCGCCAGCAGCTTACCCAGGGGGGCTTTGAACACTGAAGCTTTCTTT. With the portions outside the CDR3 filled from the reference TRBV5-1 and TRBJ1-1 genes, the complete variable region becomes KAGVTQTPRYLIKTRGQQVTLSCSPISGHRSVSWYQQTPGQGLQFLFEYFSETQRNKGNFPGRFSGRQFSNSRSEMNVSTLELGDSALYLCASSLPRGALNTEAFFGQGTRLTVV.